One sample yielded the 20 T cell receptor beta chains listed below, sequenced in a study of early T cells in non-severe SARS-CoV-2 infection. In TCRdb, the 5' RACE reads were re-called with MiXCR into one record per CDR3 protein. The sample gives about 60,000 distinct CDR3 sequences, approximately 9% of which show up once; 17% is in the top ten. The source material was whole blood. These receptors were taken from an adult who was a healthcare worker with PCR-confirmed SARS-CoV-2 infection or an uninfected control (not recorded which).

This clonotype has a count of ten or more. The V gene is TRBV7-9, the J gene TRBJ2-5; D possibly corresponds to TRBD1 (5 bases). The V and J ends lost 1 base and 7 bases respectively, with 13 bases between them. Germline loops: CDR1 SEHNR, CDR2 FQNEAQ (reference sequence). The CDR3 length is 14 residues. DNA of the CDR3: TGTGCCAGCAGCTTAGGACAGAAACTTGCGACCCAGTACTTC. Its protein product is CASSLGQKLATQYF.

The V and J genes are TRBV30 and TRBJ1-3; TRBD1 might be the D (6 bases). This CDR3 contains 16 residues. Trimming removed 2 bases from V and 1 base from J, with 15 bases in between. In germline, CDR1 is GTSNPN, CDR2 SVGIG (reference sequence). The CDR3 DNA sequence: TGTGCCTGGAGTTCTTGGGGGCAGGTTTCTGGAAACACCATATATTTT. Translated: CAWSSWGQVSGNTIYF.

This clonotype showed up many times. The chain has TRBV20-1 and TRBJ1-3, with a weak D call TRBD1 (6 bases). CDR1 DFQATT and CDR2 SNEGSKA come from the germline V gene (reference sequence). V was shortened by 6 bases and J by 1 base, with 16 bases between the two germline ends. CDR3 length equals 15 residues. In DNA form, the CDR3 reads TGCAGTGCCCACCTGGGAGGGGGATCTGGAAACACCATATATTTT. As protein: CSAHLGGGSGNTIYF.

There are many counts of this clonotype. The rearrangement uses TRBV4-2 and TRBJ2-3, with TRBD2 matching over 11 bases. Germline-derived CDR1 and CDR2 are LGHNA and YNFKEQ. The CDR3 sequence is 17 residues long. J lost 4 bases, V lost 5 bases, and 11 bases had no gene match. This CDR3 is CASSGDIVAGGADTQYF. Here the CDR3 DNA reads TGTGCCAGCAGCGGAGATATTGTAGCGGGAGGGGCAGATACGCAGTATTTT.

This clonotype was found many times. The chain carries TRBV7-2 and TRBJ2-3; D unclear. Trimming removed 5 bases at V and 7 bases at J, with 7 bases between. From germline, CDR1 is SGHTA and CDR2 FQGNSA. The length of the CDR3 is 11 residues. Written as DNA, the CDR3 is TGTGCCAGCAGCGGGGATTATACGCAGTATTTT. Amino acids: CASSGDYTQYF.

This clonotype was counted only a few times. The chain is built from TRBV13 and TRBJ1-4; 8 bases are a match to TRBD1. The length of the CDR3 is 17 residues. The V gene end was trimmed by 5 bases and the J gene end by 5 bases; junction bases not matched to a gene: 13. Germline V CDR1 and CDR2: PRHDT, FYEKMQ (reference sequence). The CDR3 DNA follows: TGTGCCAGCAGCGATAACGGCGGACAGGGCCCAAATGAAAAACTGTTTTTT. It specifies CASSDNGGQGPNEKLFF.

This clonotype showed up many times. The rearrangement uses TRBV7-2 and TRBJ1-5, with 9 positions matching TRBD1. CDR3 size: 15 residues. Germline assignment: CDR1 SGHTA and CDR2 FQGNSA. J gave up 6 bases and V 5 bases, and 8 bases lay outside the gene matches. CDR3 protein: CASSTGQGIIQPQHF. CDR3 nucleotides: TGTGCCAGCAGCACCGGACAGGGGATTATTCAGCCCCAGCATTTT.

The chain has TRBV3-1 and TRBJ2-7; D gene unclear. Germline lookup yields CDR1 LGHDT and CDR2 YNNKEL (reference sequence). The CDR3 runs 13 residues. Trimming shortened V by 0 bases and J by 7 bases, and 10 bases separated the two germline ends. The CDR3 DNA reads TGTGCCAGCAGCCAAGATATGGCGCGGGAGCAGTACTTC. It specifies CASSQDMAREQYF.

There are many counts of this clonotype. The rearrangement joins TRBV6-4 to TRBJ1-5, with TRBD1 matching over 9 bases. Germline-derived CDR1 and CDR2 are MRHNA and SNTAGT. V shed 4 bases, J shed 4 bases, and the junction held 11 bases outside the gene matches. The CDR3 spans 17 residues. The DNA of the CDR3 is TGTGCCAGCAGTGGCACGGACAGGGGACTTCAGAATCAGCCCCAGCATTTT. It translates to CASSGTDRGLQNQPQHF.

This clonotype showed up many times. The rearrangement uses TRBV5-1 and TRBJ2-6; tentatively, D is TRBD1 or TRBD2 (6 bases each). The CDR3 loop spans 18 amino acids. V gave up 4 bases and J gave up 0 bases, with 17 bases separating them. The germline V gene has CDR1 SGHRS and CDR2 YFSETQ. Here the CDR3 reads CASSTGGTTNSGANVLTF. In DNA, the CDR3 is TGCGCCAGCAGCACAGGAGGGACAACGAACTCTGGGGCCAACGTCCTGACTTTC.

This clonotype was seen at least ten times. The chain employs TRBV28 and TRBJ2-3; 12 bases align to TRBD2. Losses at the gene ends were 3 bases for V and 6 bases for J; bases not matched to a gene: 4. This CDR3 spans 15 amino acids. CDR1 is MDHEN, CDR2 SYDVKM, per germline. The CDR3 nucleotides read TGTGCCAGCAGTTTCGGACTAGCGGGACCCGATACGCAGTATTTT. Translation: CASSFGLAGPDTQYF.

This clonotype was counted at least ten times. J is TRBJ2-1 and V is TRBV29-1, with TRBD1 as a possible D gene (5 bases). With 2 bases removed from V and 9 bases from J, the gap between germline ends came to 11 bases. Germline V gene data show CDR1 as SQVTM and CDR2 as ANQGSEA. This CDR3 has 12 residues. The CDR3, as DNA: TGCAGCGTTGAACCCCGGCAGGGTGAGCAGTTCTTC. Its protein is CSVEPRQGEQFF.

The V gene is TRBV7-2, the J gene TRBJ2-3, with 9 bases lining up with TRBD2. The CDR3 runs to 15 residues. Germline-derived CDR1 and CDR2 are SGHTA and FQGNSA. Unmatched junction bases numbered 3, after V lost 4 bases and J lost 1 base. The CDR3 nucleotides are TGTGCCAGCAGCTCGTGGACTAGCGGCACAGATACGCAGTATTTT. Translated: CASSSWTSGTDTQYF. The full variable domain, completed using reference TRBV7-2 and TRBJ2-3, is GAGVSQSPSNKVTEKGKDVELRCDPISGHTALYWYRQSLGQGLEFLIYFQGNSAPDKSGLPSDRFSAERTGGSVSTLTIQRTQQEDSAVYLCASSSWTSGTDTQYFGPGTRLTVL.

This clonotype was detected many times. The chain has TRBV6-5 and TRBJ2-6; no clear D. CDR1 is MNHEY and CDR2 is SVGAGI in the germline V gene. V dropped 4 bases and J dropped 0 bases, with 10 bases sitting between them. This CDR3 has 16 residues. The CDR3 reads CASSSRAASGANVLTF. DNA for the CDR3: TGTGCCAGCAGTTCTCGGGCAGCCTCTGGGGCCAACGTCCTGACTTTC.

A few counts support this clonotype. The chain employs TRBV20-1 and TRBJ2-4; weak D call: TRBD2 (5 bases). Between the trimmed V and J ends, which lost 3 bases and 3 bases, there was a span of 15 bases. Germline V gene sequence: CDR1 DFQATT, CDR2 SNEGSKA (reference sequence). The CDR3 has 15 residues. The CDR3 DNA reads TGCAGTGCTAGTTATAGTACGGGAAACAAAAACATTCAGTACTTC. Translating gives CSASYSTGNKNIQYF.

This clonotype showed up just a few times. This chain joins TRBV6-1 and TRBJ1-1; D not resolved. Trimming shortened V by 8 bases and J by 3 bases, and 7 bases separated the two germline ends. The CDR3 sequence is 11 residues long. Germline V gene sequence: CDR1 MNHNS, CDR2 SASEGT. CDR3 nucleotide sequence: TGTGCCAGCTGCGAGTACACTGAAGCTTTCTTT. It specifies CASCEYTEAFF.

As DNA, the CDR3 is TGTGCCGGCGGTTTGACACGGACTAAACATGGCTACACCTTC. This codes for CAGGLTRTKHGYTF. This chain connects TRBV6-1 to TRBJ1-2; D unresolved. The CDR3 contains 14 residues. V lost 11 bases, J lost 6 bases, and 22 bases lay in between. Germline CDR1 and CDR2: MNHNS and SASEGT.

This clonotype was observed at least ten times. The V and J genes are TRBV29-1 and TRBJ1-1; 9 bases match TRBD1. CDR3 length: 11 amino acids. V lost 7 bases, J lost 5 bases, and 2 bases stayed unmatched. Germline assignment: CDR1 SQVTM and CDR2 ANQGSEA. The DNA of the CDR3 is TGCAGCGCAGGACAGGGGACTGAAGCTTTCTTT. Amino acids: CSAGQGTEAFF.

This clonotype occurred many times. The chain joins TRBV27 to TRBJ2-1; D could derive from TRBD1 or TRBD2 (5 bases each). Germline V CDR1 and CDR2: MNHEY, SMNVEV (reference sequence). Trimming left V 3 bases short and J 5 bases short, with 14 bases between. The length of the CDR3 is 15 residues. In nucleotides, the CDR3 is TGTGCCAGCAGTTTCGACAGAGAGGGGCACAATGAGCAGTTCTTC. Translation gives CASSFDREGHNEQFF.

The rearrangement joins TRBV2 to TRBJ2-7; 9 nucleotides align to TRBD2. Germline-derived CDR1 and CDR2 are SNHLY and FYNNEI. The CDR3 runs to 13 residues. V dropped 9 bases and J dropped 1; count of bases not matched to a gene: 4. This CDR3 reads CASSGSSSYEQYF. The CDR3 nucleotides read TGTGCCAGTAGCGGGAGTTCGTCCTACGAGCAGTACTTC.